The present entry profiles one T cell receptor (beta chain) with its context. Antigen unknown. This specimen belongs to a study of T cell repertoires in cytomegalovirus infection. Study context: HLA-B-restricted CMV epitopes that are well studied were used alongside recently identified HLA-C-restricted ones. Both a matching HLA type and CMV infection were indicated by public TCR beta signatures.

The study's findings and limits: Accumulated public TCR beta family frequency recognized individuals carrying CMV together with the relevant HLA.

One entry per CDR3 protein, called by TCRdb with MiXCR from the reads. The table shows roughly 500,000 distinct CDR3 sequences, with roughly 43% occurring only once. The CDR3 is 14 amino acids. CDR1 is LGHDT, CDR2 YNNKEL, per germline (reference sequence). Trimming cost V 0 bases and J 3 bases, with 8 bases left between them. The source is a human donor in good health (CMV status not recorded). Some clones in this sample may be carry-over from other donors' samples. The sequenced sample was cultured PBMCs, obtained from culture after CMV antigen stimulation. The gene calls are TRBV3-1 and TRBJ1-1, with D perhaps TRBD1 (6 bases). CDR3 in DNA: TGTGCCAGCAGCCAAGAAGGGGGGCACACTGAAGCTTTCTTT. Translation gives CASSQEGGHTEAFF. The entire variable domain, with the rest obtained from reference TRBV3-1 and TRBJ1-1, is as follows: DTAVSQTPKYLVTQMGNDKSIKCEQNLGHDTMYWYKQDSKKFLKIMFSYNNKELIINETVPNRFSPKSPDKAHLNLHINSLELGDSAVYFCASSQEGGHTEAFFGQGTRLTVV.